This T cell receptor (beta chain) came from a study of low-dose radiotherapy and immunotherapy resistance in tumors. At the level of the study: Cohort 1 patients were irradiated with 0.5 Gy fractions every 2 weeks to 6.5 Gy total. Every two weeks patients got nivolumab 240 mg flat dose, plus ipilimumab 1 mg/kg every six weeks, intravenously.

As for time point: after trial treatment. Treatment here: LDRT plus nivolumab, ipilimumab, low-dose cyclophosphamide and aspirin (RACIN trial). TRAV and TRBV primers primed cDNA for both TCRalpha and TCRbeta. With a V-primer adapter and a constant-region primer, TCRs were amplified for roughly 18 PCR cycles. TCRdb used MiXCR to reprocess the reads, holding one entry per CDR3 protein. The table includes approximately 84,000 distinct CDR3 sequences, less than 20% detected once. The CDR3 length is 14 residues. Germline trimming cut 6 bases from V and 1 base from J; bases unmatched to any gene: 4. Germline lookup yields CDR1 LGHDT and CDR2 YNNKEL (reference sequence). This clonotype was recorded many times.

This receptor was taken from a male donor with prostate cancer. Sequencing was performed on PBMCs, taken after low-dose radiotherapy plus immunotherapy. The chain uses TRBV3-1 and TRBJ2-3; TRBD2 matches 7 bases. The CDR3 sequence: CASRTSDGTDTQYF. The CDR3 bases are TGTGCCAGCAGAACTAGCGACGGCACAGATACGCAGTATTTT.